The 15 T cell receptor beta chains given below trace back to one sample, sequenced in a study of Ad26.COV2.S vaccination and SARS-CoV-2 variants. TCRdb's copy holds only in-frame clones and misses some; the assay was immunoSEQ multiplex PCR. The sample shows 400,000 or so clones, around 85% of them seen only once. Treatment indicated: some 20 received Ad26.COV2.S at low or high dose, single or two shots; about 5 received placebo; per-sample allocation not given. Day 63 after the first injection of vaccine or placebo was the sampling time. Sample: peripheral blood, taken in a trial of Ad26.COV2.S vaccine versus placebo. These receptors were obtained from a person between 18 and 65 years old who received the Ad26.COV2.S COVID-19 vaccine or a placebo.

The chain has TRBV19 and TRBJ2-7; TRBD1 aligns across 12 bases. The CDR3 covers 14 residues. Looked up from germline, CDR1 is LNHDA and CDR2 is SQIVND (reference sequence). Unmatched junction bases numbered 5, after V lost 6 bases and J lost 5 bases. The CDR3 reads CASSLGTGGDEQYF. CDR3 in DNA: TGTGCCAGTAGCCTCGGGACAGGGGGCGACGAGCAGTACTTC.

The chain links TRBV15 to TRBJ1-5; D is possibly TRBD1 (5 bases). Trimming took 2 bases from V and 6 from J, leaving 11 bases between them. The germline CDR1 and CDR2 sequences are LNHNV and YYDKDF (reference sequence). The CDR3 contains 14 residues. DNA of the CDR3: TGTGCCACCAGCAGAAGGACAACCGGTCAGCCCCAGCATTTT. Translation: CATSRRTTGQPQHF.

V is TRBV4-2 and J is TRBJ2-6; 7 nucleotides align to TRBD1. Germline CDR1 reads LGHNA; CDR2 reads YNFKEQ. The J segment lost 2 bases and the V segment lost 4 bases, leaving 2 bases of the junction unmatched. This CDR3 spans 15 amino acids. The CDR3 DNA reads TGTGCCAGCAGCCCAGACAGGGCTGGGGCCAACGTCCTGACTTTC. It translates to CASSPDRAGANVLTF.

V gene TRBV10-3 combines with J gene TRBJ1-3; D gene uncertain. Germline loops: CDR1 ENHRY, CDR2 SYGVKD. The CDR3 loop spans 15 amino acids. The germline V and J ends were trimmed by 0 bases and 3 bases, with 9 bases remaining between them. The CDR3 nucleotides read TGTGCCATCAGTGAGTCGGTGGAGAATGGAAACACCATATATTTT. It translates to CAISESVENGNTIYF.

The chain is built from TRBV29-1 and TRBJ1-5; D gene ambiguous. CDR3 length: 12 amino acids. Trimming took 4 bases from V and 2 from J, leaving 6 bases between them. Germline V gives CDR1 SQVTM, CDR2 ANQGSEA. The CDR3 spells CSVGGGNQPQHF. The CDR3 DNA follows: TGCAGCGTTGGGGGAGGCAATCAGCCCCAGCATTTT.

The rearrangement uses TRBV11-2 and TRBJ2-1, with 9 bases matching TRBD2. The length of the CDR3 is 14 residues. Losses at the gene ends were 3 bases for V and 9 bases for J; bases not matched to a gene: 6. Germline CDR1 SGHAT, CDR2 FQNNGV. The CDR3 sequence: CASSFQTSGFEQFF. In nucleotides, the CDR3 is TGTGCCAGCAGCTTCCAGACTAGCGGCTTTGAGCAGTTCTTC.

This rearrangement joins TRBV11-3 to TRBJ2-1; TRBD2 matches 9 bases. Unmatched junction bases numbered 9, after V lost 1 base and J lost 2 bases. This CDR3 has 18 amino acids. Looked up from germline, CDR1 is SGHNT and CDR2 is YENEEA. CDR3: CASSLGGQAGGAYNEQFF. The CDR3 coding sequence is TGTGCCAGCAGCTTAGGGGGCCAAGCGGGGGGCGCCTACAATGAGCAGTTCTTC.

The rearrangement joins TRBV13 to TRBJ1-2, with D possibly matching TRBD1 (6 bases). The CDR3 spans 19 residues. Germline assignment: CDR1 PRHDT and CDR2 FYEKMQ (reference sequence). Trimming took off 5 bases at V and 0 bases at J, with 25 bases between the two ends. The CDR3 DNA follows: TGTGCCAGCAGCCGACCCCCGACAGGTCCAGAAAAACCTAACTATGGCTACACCTTC. It translates to CASSRPPTGPEKPNYGYTF. Drawing the rest from reference TRBV13 and TRBJ1-2, the complete variable domain is AAGVIQSPRHLIKEKRETATLKCYPIPRHDTVYWYQQGPGQDPQFLISFYEKMQSDKGSIPDRFSAQQFSDYHSELNMSSLELGDSALYFCASSRPPTGPEKPNYGYTFGSGTRLTVV.

In this sample, this clone turned up a few times. The chain combines TRBV9 with TRBJ1-1, with D possibly being TRBD1 (5 bases). V lost 0 bases to trimming and J lost 3 bases, with 9 bases between them. Per the germline V gene, CDR1 is SGDLS and CDR2 is YYNGEE. The CDR3 totals 14 residues. CDR3 nucleotides: TGTGCCAGCAGCGTAGGTGCGGGGGACACTGAAGCTTTCTTT. Protein product: CASSVGAGDTEAFF.

The V call is TRBV5-1, the J call TRBJ1-1, with a tentative D call TRBD1 (5 bases). V dropped 1 base and J dropped 3 bases, with 7 bases sitting between them. CDR1 SGHRS and CDR2 YFSETQ come from the germline V gene. This CDR3 spans 13 amino acids. CDR3 DNA: TGCGCCAGCAGCTTGCAGGGCCACACTGAAGCTTTCTTT. Its protein product is CASSLQGHTEAFF.

This chain joins TRBV4-1 and TRBJ1-2, with TRBD1 matching over 8 bases. V lost 0 bases, J lost 4 bases, and 4 bases stayed unmatched. Germline-derived CDR1 and CDR2 are MGHRA and YSYEKL. The CDR3 is 15 residues long. The CDR3 loop reads CASSQEDRDGYGYTF. The CDR3 DNA reads TGCGCCAGCAGCCAAGAGGACAGGGATGGCTATGGCTACACCTTC.

The chain links TRBV4-1 to TRBJ1-2; 7 bases align to TRBD1. CDR1 MGHRA and CDR2 YSYEKL come from the germline V gene. V shed 5 bases, J shed 4 bases, and the junction held 13 bases outside the gene matches. The CDR3 contains 16 residues. Here the CDR3 reads CASSLETGSFSYGYTF. The CDR3 DNA sequence: TGCGCCAGCAGCTTAGAGACAGGGAGTTTTTCCTATGGCTACACCTTC.

V is TRBV11-1 and J is TRBJ2-5; D is ambiguous. CDR1 and CDR2 (germline): SGHAT, FQDESV (reference sequence). The CDR3 has 15 amino acids. V lost 4 bases and J 2 bases, leaving 14 bases between the germline ends. The CDR3 nucleotides are TGTGCCAGCAGCTCCCCTAAGAGTTCACAAGAGACCCAGTACTTC. This encodes CASSSPKSSQETQYF. Full variable domain (rest looked up from reference TRBV11-1 and TRBJ2-5): EAEVAQSPRYKITEKSQAVAFWCDPISGHATLYWYRQILGQGPELLVQFQDESVVDDSQLPKDRFSAERLKGVDSTLKIQPAELGDSAMYLCASSSPKSSQETQYFGPGTRLLVL.

The rearrangement links TRBV4-2 to TRBJ1-2; D is uncertain. Germline V gene lookup returns CDR1 LGHNA and CDR2 YNFKEQ. This CDR3 contains 14 residues. Trimming took 0 bases from V and 8 from J, leaving 13 bases between them. The CDR3 coding sequence is TGTGCCAGCAGCCAAGATCCAGGAATTGGGGGCTACACCTTC. Translating it yields CASSQDPGIGGYTF.

This clone was detected only once. The chain links TRBV18 to TRBJ1-2, with 7 bases that match TRBD1. Germline CDR1 reads KGHSH; CDR2 reads LQKENI. This CDR3 region has 15 residues. The junction had 9 bases not matched to a gene; V was cut back by 3 bases and J by 5 bases. The CDR3 protein is CASSPAGQRTYGYTF. For the CDR3, the DNA is TGTGCCAGCTCACCGGCGGGACAGCGTACTTATGGCTACACCTTC.